Listed below are T cell receptor beta chains from one sample, sequenced in a study of cytomegalovirus exposure and HLA in healthy donors. Clones were sequenced by immunoSEQ multiplex PCR, and TCRdb holds only the in-frame ones, with some missing. Of approximately 200,000 clones listed, around 77% are singletons. Sequenced input: PBMCs. Every receptor here comes from a woman between 18 and 30 years old in good health and CMV-seronegative. The CDR3 runs from the conserved cysteine through the conserved F or W. A D gene is named only where the DNA matches it firmly. Part of the rows lack a size; the others show once, few, many or a class for expanded clones.

d_call	v_call	j_call	clone_size	cdr3_aa
-	TRBV9	TRBJ1-1	-	CASSVGSGTQNTEAFF
TRBD1	TRBV7-9	TRBJ2-2	-	CASSRQGSPGELFF
-	TRBV6-6	TRBJ1-6	few	CASSYSTEVHSPLHF
-	TRBV11-2	TRBJ1-6	few	CASSLVRGRNSPLHF
TRBD1	TRBV5-1	TRBJ2-2	once	CASSPGQGVVGELFF
-	TRBV7-3	TRBJ1-6	once	CASSLGQNSPLHF
TRBD2	TRBV28	TRBJ2-7	-	CASSIFPGLAGGGDEQYF
TRBD1	TRBV27	TRBJ1-4	-	CASSFPDRAKLFF
TRBD1	TRBV27	TRBJ2-7	-	CASSFQGALYEQYF
TRBD1	TRBV4-2	TRBJ1-1	-	CASSQSRTGGAPEAFF
-	TRBV6-1	TRBJ1-2	once	CASSEAGGGLYGYTF
-	TRBV5-4	TRBJ2-7	-	CASSLQSSYEQYF
-	TRBV29-1	TRBJ1-2	few	CSVEGQGRGYTF
TRBD1	TRBV7-8	TRBJ2-7	-	CASSGGQVGYEQYF
-	TRBV28	TRBJ1-4	few	CASLLGGGAEKLFF
TRBD2	TRBV7-8	TRBJ2-5	once	CASSLGAGVYQETQYF
TRBD2	TRBV5-6	TRBJ2-1	-	CASTPPAGGRNEQFF
-	TRBV28	TRBJ2-7	-	CASSPGHLYEQYF
-	TRBV4-1	TRBJ1-6	-	CASSQDPGFNSPLHF
TRBD1	TRBV28	TRBJ2-7	-	CASSSGQGSHYEQYF
TRBD2	TRBV29-1	TRBJ2-7	-	CSVEAPPLAGGPHWNEQYF
-	TRBV12-2	TRBJ2-1	-	CASRLGGQGGNEQFF
-	TRBV14	TRBJ2-3	-	CASSGTGYTQYF
-	TRBV19	TRBJ1-3	few	CASTGIGRGNTIYF
-	TRBV10-3	TRBJ1-1	-	CAISEGALVTEAFF
TRBD1	TRBV4-3	TRBJ1-2	few	CASSQNDRGVYGYTF
TRBD2	TRBV6-5	TRBJ2-5	-	CASSYRGGVETQYF
-	TRBV9	TRBJ2-2	-	CASSVLRNTGELFF
-	TRBV7-9	TRBJ2-7	-	CASSLVGSSYEQYF
-	TRBV2	TRBJ1-1	-	CASSGRENTEAFF
-	TRBV5-4	TRBJ1-3	-	CASSLGPDPRGDGNTIYF
-	TRBV27	TRBJ1-5	once	CASSSAGSNQPQHF
-	TRBV28	TRBJ2-1	-	CASSPPWTANEQFF
-	TRBV4-2	TRBJ1-5	-	CASSSDRYSNQPQHF
-	TRBV2	TRBJ2-2	-	CASSAGRKKDTGELFF
-	TRBV7-8	TRBJ2-5	-	CASSLAPDGKLQETQYF
TRBD1	TRBV6-1	TRBJ1-5	-	CASSERQGAFNQPQHF
-	TRBV28	TRBJ2-5	-	CASSFTGAKTQYF
-	TRBV5-6	TRBJ2-4	-	CASSPGAKNIQYF
-	TRBV2	TRBJ1-1	-	CASIKDRSNTEAFF
TRBD1	TRBV2	TRBJ2-5	-	CASIGTEETQYF
TRBD1	TRBV28	TRBJ2-2	-	CASTSMDRDREAGELFF
TRBD1	TRBV2	TRBJ1-6	once	CASNRDSSYNSPLHF
-	TRBV9	TRBJ2-1	-	CASSVVVGGTSYNEQFF
TRBD1	TRBV27	TRBJ2-1	-	CASSWDSGNEQFF
-	TRBV19	TRBJ2-7	few	CASSSGRNYEQYF
TRBD2	TRBV5-4	TRBJ2-5	-	CASSLTSGGKETQYF
TRBD1	TRBV5-1	TRBJ1-4	-	CASSRERETGGHNEKLFF
-	TRBV5-6	TRBJ1-2	-	CASSLTMNYGYTF
-	TRBV29-1	TRBJ1-1	few	CSVEITGLSEAFF
-	TRBV10-3	TRBJ1-2	-	CAISEFHNQGDGYTF
TRBD1	TRBV5-4	TRBJ1-2	-	CASGVGGAGGYTF
-	TRBV9	TRBJ1-5	-	CASSGGVDNQPQHF
TRBD1	TRBV2	TRBJ1-6	-	CASGQDVSSYNSPLHF
-	TRBV7-8	TRBJ1-5	-	CASSSRPMTVNQPQHF
TRBD1	TRBV6-1	TRBJ1-4	-	CASGDTGQRNEKLFF
TRBD1	TRBV9	TRBJ1-5	-	CASSATGVSQPQHF
TRBD1	TRBV19	TRBJ1-2	-	CASSTGGVIDGYTF
TRBD1	TRBV5-1	TRBJ2-5	-	CASSLGQGRETQYF
-	TRBV9	TRBJ1-3	-	CASSYSGTPSSGNTIYF